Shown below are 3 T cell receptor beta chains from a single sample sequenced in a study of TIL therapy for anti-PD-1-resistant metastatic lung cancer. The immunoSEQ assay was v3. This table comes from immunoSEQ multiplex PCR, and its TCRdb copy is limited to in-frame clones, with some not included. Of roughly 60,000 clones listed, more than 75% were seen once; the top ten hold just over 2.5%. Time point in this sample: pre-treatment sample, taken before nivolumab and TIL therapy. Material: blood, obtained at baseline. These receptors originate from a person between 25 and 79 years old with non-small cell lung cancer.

In DNA form, the CDR3 reads TGCGCCAGCAGCCGACCGGGGCTATGGTCCGGGGAGCTGTTTTTT. It is translated as CASSRPGLWSGELFF. The V call is TRBV5-1, the J call TRBJ2-2; the D gene could be TRBD1 or TRBD2 (5 bases each). This CDR3 region has 15 residues. V was shortened by 4 bases and J by 6 bases, with 16 bases between the two germline ends. CDR1 and CDR2 from the germline V gene are SGHRS and YFSETQ.

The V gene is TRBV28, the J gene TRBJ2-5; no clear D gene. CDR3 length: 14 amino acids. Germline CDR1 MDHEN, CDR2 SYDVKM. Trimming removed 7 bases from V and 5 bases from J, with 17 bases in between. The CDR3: CASTSDPLGETQYF. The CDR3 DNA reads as TGTGCCAGCACTTCGGACCCCCTCGGGGAGACCCAGTACTTC.

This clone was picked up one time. The CDR3 bases are TGTGCCAGCAGTTACGGGGGAAGGGGCTACACCTTC. This codes for CASSYGGRGYTF. The chain uses TRBV6-2 or TRBV6-3 and TRBJ1-2; D perhaps matches TRBD1 (5 bases). Trimming pared 2 bases from V and 8 bases from J, leaving 9 bases between. There are 12 residues in the CDR3. Germline V gene lookup returns CDR1 MNHEY and CDR2 SVGEGT.